This TCR beta chain was retrieved from a study of siplizumab effects on memory and regulatory T cells. This CDR3 region has 17 residues. V was trimmed by 0 bases and J by 6 bases, leaving 18 bases between them. Germline assignment: CDR1 MNHNS and CDR2 SASEGT. TCRdb's copy holds only in-frame clones and misses some; the assay was immunoSEQ multiplex PCR. The repertoire consists of 90,000 to 120,000 clones, with approximately 92% occurring once and the leading ten covering roughly 2.7%. The sample holds a few counts of this clone. The gene calls are TRBV6-1 and TRBJ2-4; D is tentatively TRBD1 or TRBD2 (6 bases each). This TCR was sampled from a human donor in good health. Some clones in this sample may be carry-over from other donors' samples. The sequenced material came from CD4+ T cells sorted from blood. The CDR3, as DNA: TGTGCCAGCAGTGAAGCGATAGGGGAACGGGGGCGAAACATTCAGTACTTC. Its protein is CASSEAIGERGRNIQYF.